Presented here are 25 T cell receptor beta chains from one specimen sequenced in a study of T-cell reconstitution after alpha-beta-depleted transplantation in children. Construction of the TCRbeta library involved unique molecular identifiers. TCRdb used MiXCR to reprocess the PCR reads, holding one entry per CDR3 protein. The table has about 870,000 distinct CDR3 sequences, around 17% seen once. Source: PBMCs, mostly from graft donor cells, taken 360 days after TCRalphabeta/CD19-depleted stem cell transplant. These receptors were obtained from a male patient aged 10-17 years who had a stem cell transplant for acute lymphoblastic leukemia, so the T cells may come from the graft donor.

The gene calls are TRBV11-2 and TRBJ1-2, with a weak D call TRBD1 (6 bases). V lost 3 bases, J lost 4 bases, and 9 bases lay in between. Germline lookup yields CDR1 SGHAT and CDR2 FQNNGV. The CDR3 totals 13 residues. CDR3 protein: CASSFGDIYGYTF. As DNA, the CDR3 is TGTGCCAGCAGCTTCGGGGACATCTATGGCTACACCTTC.

This clonotype was recorded a few times. The rearrangement links TRBV12-3 or TRBV12-4 to TRBJ2-7, with 10 nucleotides matching TRBD1. After removal of 6 bases from V and 6 bases from J, the junction contained 11 bases not matched to a gene. The CDR3 runs 15 residues. CDR3 nucleotides: TGTGCCAGCAGCCTCCGGACAGGGGGTTGGAGCGAGCAGTACTTC. It yields the protein CASSLRTGGWSEQYF.

A few counts support this clonotype. The rearrangement joins TRBV25-1 to TRBJ1-1; D not certain. The CDR3 spans 15 residues. The ends were cut back, 4 bases at V and 1 base at J, with 13 bases in the middle. Germline V lookup: CDR1 MGHDK, CDR2 SYGVNS. CDR3 protein: CASSGMGGGNTEAFF. The CDR3 DNA reads as TGTGCCAGCAGTGGTATGGGCGGCGGGAACACTGAAGCTTTCTTT.

V usage is TRBV12-3 or TRBV12-4 and J usage is TRBJ2-2, with 14 bases fitting TRBD2. There are 20 residues in the CDR3. The J segment lost 4 bases and the V segment lost 4 bases, leaving 14 bases of the junction unmatched. Here the CDR3 DNA reads TGTGCCAGCAGTTCCTCCCCCGGGACTAGCGGGAGTTTACGCACCGGGGAGCTGTTTTTT. Translating it yields CASSSSPGTSGSLRTGELFF.

This clonotype was detected only a few times. V usage is TRBV5-1 and J usage is TRBJ2-1; 10 nucleotides line up with TRBD1. J lost 8 bases, V lost 0 bases, and 5 bases had no gene match. CDR3 size: 15 residues. The germline V gene encodes CDR1 SGHRS and CDR2 YFSETQ. This chain's CDR3 is CASSLASGTGDEQFF. In DNA, the CDR3 is TGCGCCAGCAGCTTGGCATCCGGGACAGGGGATGAGCAGTTCTTC.

The gene calls are TRBV20-1 and TRBJ2-1; TRBD2 matches at 8 bases. Germline values: CDR1 DFQATT, CDR2 SNEGSKA (reference sequence). The length of the CDR3 is 14 residues. Germline trimming cut 3 bases from V and 8 bases from J; bases unmatched to any gene: 9. CDR3 region: CSARGTSPWDEQFF. CDR3 DNA: TGCAGTGCTAGGGGGACTAGTCCCTGGGATGAGCAGTTCTTC.

The table lists this clonotype with many counts. J is TRBJ2-5 and V is TRBV29-1; no reliable D call. Trimming pared 3 bases from V and 2 bases from J, leaving 4 bases between. Germline-derived CDR1 and CDR2 are SQVTM and ANQGSEA. The CDR3 contains 11 residues. The CDR3 DNA is TGCAGCGTTGATGTACAAGAGACCCAGTACTTC. Residues: CSVDVQETQYF.

The chain combines TRBV7-2 with TRBJ2-7, with 9 bases lining up with TRBD2. Germline loops: CDR1 SGHTA, CDR2 FQGNSA. V was pared by 0 bases and J by 9 bases, with 9 bases of the junction left unmatched. This CDR3 spans 15 amino acids. The CDR3 DNA sequence: TGTGCCAGCAGCTTAGCTATCCAACCGGGACTAGCGCAGTACTTC. It translates to CASSLAIQPGLAQYF.

The chain carries TRBV7-6 and TRBJ2-1; 12 positions agree with TRBD2. This CDR3 is 16 amino acids long. Trimming took 6 bases from V and 9 from J; bases not matched to a gene: 12. Germline CDR1 is SGHVS and CDR2 is FNYEAQ. CDR3 amino acids: CASRNPSGRARGEQFF. In DNA, the CDR3 is TGTGCCAGCAGGAACCCTAGCGGGAGGGCCAGGGGTGAGCAGTTCTTC.

The chain carries TRBV29-1 and TRBJ2-7; D gene uncertain. The CDR3 length is 15 residues. Trimming removed 0 bases at V and 3 bases at J, with 15 bases between. Germline lookup yields CDR1 SQVTM and CDR2 ANQGSEA. The CDR3 DNA reads as TGCAGCGTTGAAGATCGGATGTGGAACAGCTACGAGCAGTACTTC. It specifies CSVEDRMWNSYEQYF.

This clonotype occurred a few times. This chain connects TRBV24-1 to TRBJ2-3; 8 bases are shared with TRBD2. Unmatched junction bases numbered 13, after V lost 6 bases and J lost 6 bases. The CDR3 is 16 residues long. Germline CDR1 reads KGHDR; CDR2 reads SFDVKD. CDR3 sequence reads: CATSTPGSGIADTQYF. The CDR3 nucleotides read TGTGCCACCAGTACCCCGGGTAGCGGGATCGCGGATACGCAGTATTTT.

The chain carries TRBV2 and TRBJ1-4; TRBD1 agrees at 7 bases. The CDR3 is 17 residues long. Germline V gives CDR1 SNHLY, CDR2 FYNNEI. Germline trimming cut 11 bases from V and 2 bases from J; bases unmatched to any gene: 17. The CDR3 DNA reads as TGTGCCTGGCCCCGGACAGGAGCGGCAAGTACTAATGAAAAACTGTTTTTT. Translating it yields CAWPRTGAASTNEKLFF.

This clonotype was seen a few times. The chain carries TRBV29-1 and TRBJ2-7; D unresolved. Trimming took 0 bases from V and 2 from J, leaving 11 bases between them. CDR1 SQVTM and CDR2 ANQGSEA come from the germline V gene. The CDR3 runs 14 residues. CDR3 residues: CSVEDPQNPYEQYF. CDR3 bases: TGCAGCGTTGAAGATCCACAGAACCCCTACGAGCAGTACTTC.

The V call is TRBV7-3, the J call TRBJ2-3, with a weak D call TRBD2 (6 bases). Germline V lookup: CDR1 SGHTA, CDR2 FQGTGA. Trimming took off 4 bases at V and 4 bases at J, with 12 bases between the two ends. The CDR3 length is 14 residues. The CDR3 here is CASSSAGYADTQYF. The DNA for the CDR3 is TGTGCCAGCAGCTCAGCGGGCTACGCAGATACGCAGTATTTT. Combining the CDR3 with reference TRBV7-3 and TRBJ2-3 gives the whole variable domain GAGVSQTPSNKVTEKGKYVELRCDPISGHTALYWYRQSLGQGPEFLIYFQGTGAADDSGLPNDRFFAVRPEGSVSTLKIQRTERGDSAVYLCASSSAGYADTQYFGPGTRLTVL.

This clonotype was counted a few times. The gene calls are TRBV2 and TRBJ1-5; D perhaps matches TRBD1 (5 bases). V lost 5 bases, J lost 3 bases, and 11 bases lay in between. The germline gives CDR1 SNHLY, CDR2 FYNNEI. The CDR3 is 14 residues long. The CDR3 DNA is TGTGCCAGCAGTTCGGGGGTCTACAATCAGCCCCAGCATTTT. Protein: CASSSGVYNQPQHF.

The chain is built from TRBV29-1 and TRBJ2-1; 8 bases fit TRBD2. CDR3 length equals 14 residues. V lost 5 bases and J lost 7; bases outside the gene matches: 10. The germline V gene has CDR1 SQVTM and CDR2 ANQGSEA. The CDR3 sequence is CSVIWSGRSNEQFF. The CDR3 DNA is TGCAGCGTTATTTGGAGCGGGAGAAGTAATGAGCAGTTCTTC.

This clonotype has only a few counts. The rearrangement links TRBV12-3 or TRBV12-4 to TRBJ2-7, with 7 bases that match TRBD1. V gave up 7 bases and J gave up 0 bases; unmatched junction bases: 12. The CDR3 has 16 residues. CDR3 in amino acids: CASTSTGAEFSYEQYF. The CDR3, as DNA: TGTGCCAGCACCTCCACAGGGGCAGAGTTCTCCTACGAGCAGTACTTC.

This clonotype was detected a few times. V is TRBV7-9 and J is TRBJ1-2; D remains unclear. With 6 bases removed from V and 3 bases from J, the gap between germline ends came to 14 bases. The CDR3 is made up of 14 amino acids. Germline CDR1 is SEHNR and CDR2 is FQNEAQ (reference sequence). CDR3 DNA sequence: TGTGCCAGCAGTTACCTTCTGGGCCACTATGGCTACACCTTC. Translated, it gives CASSYLLGHYGYTF. Full variable domain (rest looked up from reference TRBV7-9 and TRBJ1-2): DTGVSQNPRHKITKRGQNVTFRCDPISEHNRLYWYRQTLGQGPEFLTYFQNEAQLEKSRLLSDRFSAERPKGSFSTLEIQRTEQGDSAMYLCASSYLLGHYGYTFGSGTRLTVV.

This clonotype was seen a few times. This sequence joins TRBV20-1 and TRBJ2-7; 7 nucleotides line up with TRBD1. Germline assignment: CDR1 DFQATT and CDR2 SNEGSKA (reference sequence). The CDR3 extends over 18 amino acids. The V segment lost 5 bases and the J segment 1 base; nucleotides outside the gene matches: 20. CDR3 amino acids: CSAGPYGQGTEDSYEQYF. CDR3 sequence (DNA): TGCAGTGCTGGCCCCTACGGGCAGGGGACAGAGGATTCCTACGAGCAGTACTTC.

The chain links TRBV20-1 to TRBJ2-6; the D is unclear. CDR1 and CDR2 from the germline V gene are DFQATT and SNEGSKA (reference sequence). Trimming removed 5 bases at V and 2 bases at J, with 4 bases between. CDR3 size: 12 residues. This CDR3 is CSAGAGANVLTF. CDR3 sequence (DNA): TGCAGTGCTGGGGCTGGGGCCAACGTCCTGACTTTC.

The rearrangement links TRBV20-1 to TRBJ2-5, with 7 bases lining up with TRBD2. V lost 5 bases and J lost 3; bases outside the gene matches: 9. This CDR3 has 14 amino acids. CDR1 and CDR2 from the germline V gene are DFQATT and SNEGSKA (reference sequence). The CDR3 DNA reads TGCAGTGCTGGACCCTTGGGAGGGGAAGAGACCCAGTACTTC. It yields the protein CSAGPLGGEETQYF.

This clonotype showed up just once. The V and J genes are TRBV19 and TRBJ2-3; D is possibly TRBD2 (6 bases). This CDR3 has 14 residues. V was trimmed by 3 bases and J by 2 bases, leaving 9 bases between them. The germline V gene encodes CDR1 LNHDA and CDR2 SQIVND (reference sequence). This CDR3 is CASSIGGTTDTQYF. Written as DNA, the CDR3 is TGTGCCAGTAGTATTGGCGGGACCACAGATACGCAGTATTTT.

For this clonotype: A read error is likely, as this CDR3 ends without the conserved phenylalanine or tryptophan. The gene calls are TRBV27 and TRBJ2-1; 9 bases are shared with TRBD2. The CDR3 has 14 residues. The germline V gene has CDR1 MNHEY and CDR2 SMNVEV (reference sequence). Losses at the gene ends were 1 base for V and 8 bases for J; bases not matched to a gene: 3. CDR3 loop: CASSLLGGRDEQFY. CDR3 sequence (DNA): TGTGCCAGCAGTTTATTAGGCGGGAGGGATGAGCAGTTCTAC.

A single count supports this clonotype. V and J are TRBV24-1 and TRBJ2-3, with TRBD1 matching 9 bases. The CDR3 runs 16 residues. Germline lookup yields CDR1 KGHDR and CDR2 SFDVKD. As DNA, the CDR3 is TGTGCGGCCAGTTATACGGGACAGGGTCGTGCAGATACGCAGTATTTT. Translated, it gives CAASYTGQGRADTQYF.

This clonotype was seen only a few times. The junction departs from germline at one end; a sequencing error may be responsible. The gene calls are TRBV6-4 and TRBJ2-7; TRBD2 aligns across 15 bases. Germline CDR1 and CDR2: MRHNA and SNTAGT. This CDR3 spans 19 amino acids. The CDR3, as DNA: TGTGCCATCAGTGACGGACTAGCGGGAGGGAAGCGTTCGACCTACGAGCAGTACTTC. Translating it yields CAISDGLAGGKRSTYEQYF.